This entry features one T cell receptor beta chain sequence. The antigen it recognizes is unknown. It may be a read error: a sequence one base away is much more abundant. TCR beta CDR3 regions were amplified from RNA transcripts. The TCR CDR3 was subjected to a first round of RT-PCR using the HTBI primer set and the Qiagen OneStep RT-PCR kit. A second multiplex PCR round built the libraries, followed by size selection and purification. Sequencing of the libraries was done on an Illumina HiSeq2000 using paired-end 100 bp reads. The study's processing was this. SOAPnuke was used to process the raw data, with reads discarded if the reads contained adapters or uncalled bases, had a mean Phred below 15, or lacked an exact constant-primer or identifier match. High-quality paired reads were merged using COPE v1.2.5, and each unique nucleotide sequence was defined as a clonotype. MiTCR v1.1 was used to align clonotypes to the IMGT TRBV, TRBD and TRBJ reference segments. The analysis was restricted to V-J combinations with a frequency above 0.0001, which together covered about 99% of the repertoires. A TCS score was defined as the ratio of F50 (clonal expansion) to E x V (chaos), with BLOSUM62-based TCRdist applied between CDR3 peptides within each V-J. Welch's t-statistics and random forest reduced 514 V-J features to about 13, which were used in a naive Bayes classifier (R e1071). TCRdb passed the public sequencing reads through fastp at Q25 and MiXCR, retaining productive beta sequences. Merged by CDR3 protein, the rows form single entries marked with the most common genes and DNA. TCRdb's processing, not the authors', yielded these V and J calls. The sample data list roughly 180,000 distinct CDR3 sequences, and approximately 15% of these were observed just once. Clones ranked in the top ten supply roughly 30% of the sample.

A patient counted as having stable Graves' hyperthyroidism if no progression to ophthalmopathy occurred over 18 months of follow-up. Hyperthyroidism patients were newly diagnosed, had a disease duration of under 2 months, and were aged 18 to 65 years. Any patient with an uncontrolled infection, another autoimmune disease, pregnancy or lactation was excluded. Diagnoses relied on clinical symptoms, serum thyroxine and TRAb, thyroid ultrasound and orbital computed tomography. PBMCs were separated from roughly 10 ml of fresh peripheral blood using Ficoll-Paque density gradient centrifugation. Trizol reagent was used to extract total RNA, and RNA quality was then checked on an Agilent 2100 Bioanalyzer. This record comes from a study of T cells in Graves' hyperthyroidism and ophthalmopathy (dated by TCRdb to about 2019). Turning to the overall study: Peripheral blood was collected at initial diagnosis, before any treatment. TCR V-J signatures able to tell the groups apart were searched for in a discovery cohort of some 97 patients, of whom under 45 had Graves' ophthalmopathy and 57 had stable Graves' hyperthyroidism. Prospective prediction of ophthalmopathy was tested in an independent validation cohort of fewer than 20 hyperthyroidism patients and 17 patients who later progressed to ophthalmopathy. The roughly 100 discovery patients were randomly divided into training and test sets at a 7:3 ratio. Thyroid tissue and blood T-cell repertoires from six Graves' hyperthyroidism patients were also compared in the study. Once sampling was done, hyperthyroidism patients were given methimazole at a starting dose of 30 mg daily, whereas ophthalmopathy patients were given high-dose intravenous methylprednisolone. The paper reports TCR Vbeta CDR3 sequencing of more than 120 peripheral blood samples: 43 ophthalmopathy, about 75 hyperthyroidism and roughly 17 progressor patients. Results the study describes overall, beyond this receptor: In validation, the model predicted progression to ophthalmopathy a median of about 5.9 months before onset, with roughly 71% sensitivity and roughly 73% specificity. A 13 V-J signature model separated ophthalmopathy from stable hyperthyroidism, with 87.88% sensitivity and about 81% specificity in cross-validation and 80%/75% in testing. Most expanded thyroid clonotypes (frequency above 0.001) were also found in blood, which suggests that blood repertoires may mirror thyroid immune responses. Sample size was not statistically predetermined, and blinding of investigators to group allocation was not performed.

The sample consisted of blood. The sequence came from a woman aged 45-65 years with Graves' hyperthyroidism.

The base sequence is TGCAATGCTGTCAACGGTAGAACCGGAACTGAAGCTTTCTTT. This is translated as CNAVNGRTGTEAFF. In this chain, TRBV20-1 is recombined with TRBJ1-1; the D gene identity is not certain. CDR1 and CDR2, per the germline V gene (reference sequence), are DFQATT and SNEGSKA. The cysteine opens and the phenylalanine closes a CDR3 of 14 amino acids. The DNA shown is the 42-base CDR3, in frame from base 1.